The rows below give T cell receptor beta chains drawn from one sample of a study of T-cell reconstitution after alpha-beta-depleted transplantation in children. One entry per CDR3 protein results from TCRdb running MiXCR on the PCR reads. The table lists fewer than 550,000 distinct CDR3 sequences, roughly 10% of them singletons, with 14% in the top ten. The sample here was PBMCs, mostly from graft donor cells, taken 180 days after TCRalphabeta/CD19-depleted stem cell transplant. The receptor set was obtained from a female patient aged 2-9 years who had a stem cell transplant for aplastic anemia, so the T cells may come from the graft donor. CDR3s include the opening cysteine and the closing phenylalanine or tryptophan. D genes are given only for firm matches. Rows may omit the clone size; those that give it use once, few, many or a size class.

j_gene,d_gene,abundance,v_gene,CDR3nt,CDR3aa
TRBJ1-2,TRBD1,.,TRBV7-9,TGTGCCAGCAGCTCCAGGACAGGCGTCTATGGCTACACCTTC,CASSSRTGVYGYTF
TRBJ2-4,TRBD1,few,TRBV12-3/TRBV12-4,TGTGCCAGCAGCCCCAGGGGGCCGGCCAAAAACATTCAGTACTTC,CASSPRGPAKNIQYF
TRBJ2-7,TRBD1,.,TRBV28,TGTGCCAGCACTTTGACAGGGAAACGCGAGCAGTACTTC,CASTLTGKREQYF
TRBJ1-2,TRBD1,few,TRBV29-1,TGCAGCGGGTGGGACAGGGCGAACTATGGCTACACCTTC,CSGWDRANYGYTF
TRBJ2-1,TRBD2,many,TRBV20-1,TGCAGTGCTAGACTAGCGGGTGCCAATGAGCAGTTCTTC,CSARLAGANEQFF
TRBJ2-5,TRBD1,few,TRBV4-2,TGTGCCAGCAGCCTAAAGTGGGGGACAGTAGGTCGAGAGACCCAGTACTTC,CASSLKWGTVGRETQYF
TRBJ2-5,TRBD2,few,TRBV4-3,TGCGCCAGCAGTCCCGGACTAGCGATCCAAGAGACCCAGTACTTC,CASSPGLAIQETQYF
TRBJ2-7,.,.,TRBV7-9,TGTGCCAGCAGCCCCTCGGGTTTACAGGCCTACGAGCAGTACTTC,CASSPSGLQAYEQYF
TRBJ2-2,TRBD2,.,TRBV5-1,TGCGCCAGCAGCTTGTCCGGGACTAGGGGCACCGGGGAGCTGTTTTTT,CASSLSGTRGTGELFF
TRBJ2-3,.,few,TRBV20-1,TGCAGTGCTAGAGATCAGGTTCCGATCCCGGATACGCAGTATTTT,CSARDQVPIPDTQYF
TRBJ2-1,.,many,TRBV5-1,TGCGCCAGCAGCTTGACGAGCGGACCCCTCAATGAGCAGTTCTTC,CASSLTSGPLNEQFF
TRBJ2-1,.,.,TRBV7-9,TGTGCCAGCAGCTTATCTCCGTCCCGGGGCAATGAGCAGTTCTTC,CASSLSPSRGNEQFF
TRBJ2-1,TRBD2,many,TRBV5-1,TGCGCCAGCAGCTTGCCTAGCGGGGATAAGAATGAGCAGTTCTTC,CASSLPSGDKNEQFF
TRBJ2-6,TRBD2,many,TRBV12-3/TRBV12-4,TGTGCCAGCAGTTTAGCCCTAGCGGGGGCCAACTCTGGGGCCAACGTCCTGACTTTC,CASSLALAGANSGANVLTF
TRBJ2-7,.,many,TRBV20-1,TGCAGTGCCGTCCCATCCTCCAGAGTAAAACACGAGCAGTACTTC,CSAVPSSRVKHEQYF
TRBJ2-7,.,few,TRBV30,TGTGCCTACCGTCGCGGGGTCGAGCAGTACTTC,CAYRRGVEQYF
TRBJ1-2,TRBD1,.,TRBV6-5,TGTGCCAGCAGTTACTCTAACTGGGACAGGGGAGGTTATGGCTACACCTTC,CASSYSNWDRGGYGYTF
TRBJ2-4,.,few,TRBV28,TGTGCCAGCAGTTCCCCGGGAGAACGTGACATTCAGTACTTC,CASSSPGERDIQYF
TRBJ2-2,.,.,TRBV20-1,TGCAGTGCTAGGGTGGTAACCGGGGAGCTGTTTTTT,CSARVVTGELFF
TRBJ2-5,.,many,TRBV7-2,TGTGCCAGCAGCCTGGAACAGGGAGAGACCCAGTACTTC,CASSLEQGETQYF
TRBJ2-2,TRBD2,.,TRBV9,TGTGCCAGCAGCTTTCGCTCGCGGGAGGGTTCCGGGGAGCTGTTTTTT,CASSFRSREGSGELFF
TRBJ2-1,.,.,TRBV10-3,TGTGCCATCACCCGAGAGGACCGCCACAATGAGCAGTTCTTC,CAITREDRHNEQFF
TRBJ2-1,.,.,TRBV20-1,TGCAGTGCCCCCAGACTAGAGGAGAATGAGCAGTTCTTC,CSAPRLEENEQFF
TRBJ2-2,.,few,TRBV7-6,TGTGCCAGCAGGCGGGGACTCCCCAACACCGGGGAGCTGTTTTTT,CASRRGLPNTGELFF
TRBJ2-1,TRBD2,.,TRBV19,TGTGCCAGTAGGCCCGGGACTAGCGTCTCCAATGAGCAGTTCTTC,CASRPGTSVSNEQFF
TRBJ2-1,.,few,TRBV24-1,TGTGCCACCAGTGTAAGGGGGAGCTCCTACAATGAGCAGTTCTTC,CATSVRGSSYNEQFF
TRBJ2-1,.,few,TRBV20-1,TGCAGTGCTAGTACCCAATTGAATGAGCAGTTCTTC,CSASTQLNEQFF
TRBJ2-3,.,many,TRBV18,TGCGCCAGCAGCCCACCTACAAGCACAGATACGCAGTATTTT,CASSPPTSTDTQYF
TRBJ2-3,TRBD1,few,TRBV5-1,TGCGCCAGCACGACAGGGGATTCTAGCACAGATACGCAGTATTTT,CASTTGDSSTDTQYF
TRBJ2-5,TRBD2,.,TRBV12-3/TRBV12-4,TGTGCCAGCACCCAATCGGGGGGAGAGACCCAGTACTTC,CASTQSGGETQYF
TRBJ2-7,.,.,TRBV7-2,TGTGCCAGCAGCAACTATAACCGGGACTACGAGCAGTACTTC,CASSNYNRDYEQYF
TRBJ2-2,.,.,TRBV4-1,TGCGCCAGCAGCCAAGGGTTCACCGGGGAGCTGTTTTTT,CASSQGFTGELFF
TRBJ2-2,.,.,TRBV15,TGTGCCACCAACCAACAGGGTGGGAGCACCGGGGAGCTGTTTTTT,CATNQQGGSTGELFF
TRBJ2-2,TRBD2,.,TRBV12-3/TRBV12-4,TGTACCTGCAGTTTTTGGATTATAGCGGGGGCGAACACCGGGGAGCTGTTTTTT,CTCSFWIIAGANTGELFF
TRBJ2-1,.,few,TRBV5-1,TGCGCCAGCAGCTTGGCCCCTCCTGAGCAGTTCTTC,CASSLAPPEQFF
TRBJ2-1,.,few,TRBV30,TGTGCCTGGTTCCCGTCCTTAGCGTTTGAGCAGTTCTTC,CAWFPSLAFEQFF
TRBJ2-7,TRBD2,many,TRBV13,TGTGCCAGCAGCCCAGGACTAGCGGGAGTCTACGGATACGAGCAGTACTTC,CASSPGLAGVYGYEQYF
TRBJ2-5,.,many,TRBV5-4,TGTGCCAGCAGCAAGAGGACAGCCCAAGAGACCCAGTACTTC,CASSKRTAQETQYF
TRBJ2-7,TRBD1,few,TRBV15,TGTGCCACCTCGGACAGGGGGTGGGAGCAGTACTTC,CATSDRGWEQYF
TRBJ2-1,.,.,TRBV29-1,TGCAGCGCACCGGCGGACTATACAATATATGAGCAGTTCTTC,CSAPADYTIYEQFF
TRBJ2-7,TRBD2,.,TRBV12-3/TRBV12-4,TGTGCCAGCAGTTTTATTCTGCTGCCGAGGACTAGCGGGGGAACCTACGAGCAGTACTTC,CASSFILLPRTSGGTYEQYF
TRBJ2-2,.,few,TRBV12-3/TRBV12-4,TGTGCCAGCAGTTTGGACAGCGGGACTGGGGAGCTGTTTTTT,CASSLDSGTGELFF
TRBJ2-1,.,once,TRBV6-2/TRBV6-3,TGTGCCAGCCTTCGTTGGGGGCACTTAGGAGGGTCCTACAATGAGCAGTTCTTC,CASLRWGHLGGSYNEQFF
TRBJ2-1,.,.,TRBV19,TGTGCCAGTACAGGGTTCAATGAGCAGTTCTTC,CASTGFNEQFF
TRBJ1-5,.,few,TRBV28,TGTGCCAGCAGTTCCCACACCCTCGGTATACAGCATTTT,CASSSHTLGIQHF
TRBJ2-3,.,few,TRBV4-1,TGCGCCAGCAGCCAAGAGAAGGGGCCGCCCTTTAGAACAGATACGCAGTATTTT,CASSQEKGPPFRTDTQYF
TRBJ1-2,.,few,TRBV6-2/TRBV6-3,TGTGCCAGCACCCCACAGAAGGCGGCTTGGGATCTCTATGGCTACACCTTC,CASTPQKAAWDLYGYTF
TRBJ2-3,TRBD2,.,TRBV12-3/TRBV12-4,TGTGCCAGCAGGGGGAAAGCGGGAGTAGCGCCTCTCCATTTCACAGATACGCAGTATTTT,CASRGKAGVAPLHFTDTQYF